This T cell receptor (beta chain) appears in the sequencing data of a study of cytomegalovirus exposure and HLA in healthy donors. Study-wide results and limits: Sequence variants that were highly shared formed a cluster that was likely a sequencing artifact. Most of the CMV-associated TCR beta chains (in a later analysis) appeared to be HLA-restricted.

Trimming cost V 5 bases and J 5 bases; bases outside gene matches: 4. From germline, CDR1 is GTSNPN and CDR2 SVGIG (reference sequence). The CDR3 is 14 amino acids. Primers: 60 Vbeta forward and 13 Jbeta reverse. TCRdb's copy holds only in-frame clones and misses some; the assay was immunoSEQ multiplex PCR. The table includes around 200,000 clones, 65% to 80% detected once. Unrecorded immune exposure was likely among donors, who were nominally healthy when sampled. In regard to this clone: Its specificity is not known.

The J gene is TRBJ2-1, the V gene TRBV30, with 12 positions matching TRBD2. This TCR was recovered from a woman aged 30 to 39 in good health and CMV-seropositive. Sequences were obtained from PBMCs. The CDR3: CAWALAGGDNEQFF. CDR3 coding DNA: TGTGCCTGGGCCCTAGCGGGAGGGGACAATGAGCAGTTCTTC.